This T cell receptor (beta chain) was sequenced for a study of cytomegalovirus exposure and HLA in healthy donors. About the study: In terms of ancestry, the Caucasian-associated cluster contained 81% of the approximately 400 genotyped donors. Study outcomes and limitations: Despite most TCR sequences being rare, some public TCRs occurred in many donors. Later analysis demonstrated an association between a missense DCLRE1C variant and TCR beta V- and J-gene trimming. Cytomegalovirus-associated TCR beta chains were listed, numbering over 150.

Concerning this clone itself: The antigen remains unidentified. The junction departs from germline at one end; a sequencing error may be responsible.

The PCR made use of 60 Vbeta and 13 Jbeta primers. Repertoires were generated with immunoSEQ multiplex PCR, while TCRdb's copy carries only in-frame clones and drops some. The top ten hold 1% of the sample, which has under 200,000 clones, about four fifths seen once. This CDR3 region has 11 residues. Germline V gives CDR1 SEHNR, CDR2 FQNEAQ (reference sequence). The sequence derives from a woman aged 45-65 years in good health and CMV-seropositive. The chain has TRBV7-9 and TRBJ1-2; D is undetermined. Sequencing used PBMCs. CDR3: CSSSPEYGYTF. The DNA for the CDR3 is TGTTCCAGCAGCCCGGAGTATGGCTACACCTTC.